This TCR beta chain was recorded in a study of response to subunit inactivated influenza vaccine (dated by TCRdb to the late 2010s). As for the study more broadly: The study used deep quantitative T cell receptor repertoire profiling to track responses to a trivalent subunit inactivated influenza vaccine. Overall results and qualifications from the work: The authors suggested that each seasonal influenza vaccination may recruit only a limited number of new T cells.

This clonotype has more than one count but fewer than ten. Its specific antigen is unknown. No clone much larger than this one lies a single base away; base qualities are absent. The junction shows trimming of 2 bases on V and 7 bases on J, plus 11 bases between the germline ends. Reading from cysteine to phenylalanine, the CDR3 counts 14 amino acids. Of the read, only the CDR3 DNA is kept; its 42 bases are in frame from base 1. Library preparation used RT-PCR. Sequencing was performed on an Illumina HiSeq 2500. In TCRdb, the public reads were trimmed at Q25 with fastp and aligned with MiXCR, with productive beta chains retained. Rows are combined by CDR3 protein, so each entry shows the most common genes and DNA. The sample table lists about 780,000 distinct CDR3 sequences, 15% to 20% of them with a count of one. Together, the top ten hold roughly a tenth of the sample.

This chain joins TRBV12-3 or TRBV12-4 to TRBJ2-2; the D gene lacks a confident call. The source of this sequence is a man aged 45-65 years who received an inactivated influenza vaccine. Donor details come from another sample of the same person, matched by shared clones. Material: PBMCs from blood, obtained 5 days after vaccination. This receptor has the CDR3 CASSLTAGGGELFF. Here is the DNA: TGTGCCAGCAGTTTAACGGCAGGCGGCGGGGAGCTGTTTTTT.